A single sample is the source of the 22 T cell receptor beta chains below, sequenced in a study of beta chain features in type 1 diabetes. Study results and limitations: Among patients with Type 1 diabetes, TCRB CDR3s were moderately but significantly shorter in every one of the four CD4+ subsets.

Reverse transcribing all isolated RNA meant expressed TCRB transcripts were sequenced. The table came from immunoSEQ multiplex PCR; TCRdb's copy has only in-frame clones and leaves some out. The sample has some 700,000 clones; roughly 13% are singletons. These receptors have no known antigen. The sequenced sample was naive CD4+ T cells from blood. All receptors come from a man between 18 and 29 years old with type 1 diabetes.

The V gene is TRBV5-4, the J gene TRBJ2-2, with D hard to call. This CDR3 is 15 amino acids long. Per germline, CDR1 SGHNT and CDR2 YYREEE (reference sequence). Trimming pared 2 bases from V and 3 bases from J, leaving 11 bases between. The CDR3 reads CASSLPRSDTGELFF. The CDR3 bases are TGTGCCAGCAGCTTACCTAGATCGGACACCGGGGAGCTGTTTTTT.

J is TRBJ2-5 and V is TRBV5-4; D is undetermined. The CDR3 sequence is 13 residues long. Germline V gene sequence: CDR1 SGHNT, CDR2 YYREEE (reference sequence). V was trimmed by 4 bases and J by 2 bases, leaving 9 bases between them. The chain's CDR3 is CASSRTEQETQYF. CDR3 nucleotides: TGTGCCAGCAGCAGGACGGAGCAAGAGACCCAGTACTTC. Looking up the rest from reference TRBV5-4 and TRBJ2-5 gives the full variable domain: ETGVTQSPTHLIKTRGQQVTLRCSSQSGHNTVSWYQQALGQGPQFIFQYYREEENGRGNFPPRFSGLQFPNYSSELNVNALELDDSALYLCASSRTEQETQYFGPGTRLLVL.

In its sample, this clone was seen a few times. V and J are TRBV23-1 and TRBJ1-3; weak D call: TRBD1 (6 bases). TRBV23-1 is known as an ORF, though its function is uncertain. The CDR3 runs 13 residues. Deletions cut 10 bases from V and 2 bases from J, with 12 bases between. Here the CDR3 DNA reads TGCGCCACACTTAGGGGGACTGGAAACACCATATATTTT. Its protein is CATLRGTGNTIYF.

The chain recombines TRBV5-6 with TRBJ1-2; D is undetermined. This CDR3 comprises 15 residues. From germline, CDR1 is SGHDT and CDR2 YYEEEE. V was cut by 7 bases and J by 4 bases, with 20 bases left in between. The CDR3 reads CASRITQMNPYGYTF. The CDR3 coding sequence is TGTGCCAGCCGAATAACACAGATGAATCCCTATGGCTACACCTTC.

The table lists this clone with a few counts. The chain uses TRBV7-8 and TRBJ1-5, with 9 bases matching TRBD1. V shed 4 bases, J shed 2 bases, and the junction held 6 bases outside the gene matches. This CDR3 is 16 amino acids long. CDR1 is SGHVS, CDR2 FQNEAQ, per germline. CDR3: CASSSGTGFGNQPQHF. The CDR3 nucleotides read TGTGCCAGCAGCTCCGGGACAGGGTTCGGCAATCAGCCCCAGCATTTT.

This clone showed up just a few times. The chain is built from TRBV7-6 and TRBJ2-1, with D uncertain. Per the germline V gene, CDR1 is SGHVS and CDR2 is FNYEAQ. CDR3 length: 14 residues. Trimming left V 6 bases short and J 5 bases short, with 14 bases between. This CDR3 reads CASRGGWPDNEQFF. In DNA, the CDR3 is TGTGCCAGCAGGGGTGGCTGGCCAGACAATGAGCAGTTCTTC.

This clone has only a few counts. The V call is TRBV6-6, the J call TRBJ1-2, with TRBD1 as a possible D gene (5 bases). The CDR3 has 14 residues. V was trimmed by 5 bases and J by 6 bases, leaving 16 bases between them. Germline CDR1 and CDR2: MNHNY and SVGAGI (reference sequence). The CDR3 coding sequence is TGTGCCAGCAGTATCTCCGGGACGGTCAATGGCTACACCTTC. Translated, it gives CASSISGTVNGYTF.

Only a few counts were recorded for this clone. This sequence joins TRBV27 and TRBJ1-6; tentative D call: TRBD1 (5 bases). CDR1 and CDR2 from the germline V gene are MNHEY and SMNVEV (reference sequence). The V and J ends lost 4 bases and 7 bases respectively, with 8 bases between them. The CDR3 extends over 13 amino acids. CDR3 sequence: CASSSGRNSPLHF. In nucleotides, the CDR3 is TGTGCCAGCAGTTCGGGACGGAATTCACCCCTCCACTTT.

This clone was counted a few times. The rearrangement joins TRBV30 to TRBJ2-1; D perhaps matches TRBD1 (6 bases). Germline CDR1 reads GTSNPN; CDR2 reads SVGIG (reference sequence). The CDR3 is 11 amino acids. V was trimmed by 2 bases and J by 9 bases, leaving 8 bases between them. As DNA, the CDR3 is TGTGCCTGGAGTACAGGGAGTGAGCAGTTCTTC. It translates to CAWSTGSEQFF.

The genes are TRBV27 and TRBJ2-1; tentatively, D is TRBD1 (6 bases). Deletions cut 8 bases from V and 9 bases from J, with 20 bases between. Germline CDR1 and CDR2: MNHEY and SMNVEV (reference sequence). The CDR3 loop spans 14 amino acids. CDR3 nucleotide sequence: TGTGCCAGCTGGCAGGGGTCCTCCTTCGGTGAGCAGTTCTTC. Its protein product is CASWQGSSFGEQFF.

This clone has more than one count but fewer than ten. The CDR3 sequence is CAWATGSHEQYF. The CDR3 region has the DNA TGTGCCTGGGCAACAGGGTCCCACGAGCAGTACTTC. The V and J genes are TRBV30 and TRBJ2-7, with D tentatively TRBD1 (6 bases). Germline CDR1 reads GTSNPN; CDR2 reads SVGIG (reference sequence). This CDR3 region has 12 residues. The V end lost 5 bases, the J end lost 5 bases, and 13 bases lay between the germline ends.

V and J are TRBV25-1 and TRBJ2-5; no firm D call. Germline V gives CDR1 MGHDK, CDR2 SYGVNS. The CDR3 spans 15 residues. Between the trimmed V and J ends, which lost 0 bases and 4 bases, there was a span of 12 bases. The CDR3 region is CASSEYSPLGETQYF. The CDR3 bases are TGTGCCAGCAGTGAATATAGCCCTCTCGGAGAGACCCAGTACTTC.

The chain uses TRBV2 and TRBJ1-4; 7 bases fit TRBD1. V lost 7 bases to trimming and J lost 3 bases; unmatched junction nucleotides: 8. Germline V gene sequence: CDR1 SNHLY, CDR2 FYNNEI. The CDR3 sequence is 15 residues long. The DNA for the CDR3 is TGTGCCAGCACGGACAGGCCGTTGGCTAATGAAAAACTGTTTTTT. Its protein is CASTDRPLANEKLFF.

This clone appeared a few times. This chain connects TRBV4-1 to TRBJ1-6, with 7 nucleotides matching TRBD1. CDR3 length: 17 amino acids. CDR1 and CDR2 from the germline V gene are MGHRA and YSYEKL. V lost 6 bases, J lost 5 bases, and 13 bases stayed unmatched. The CDR3 here is CASSSPGGPGNNSPLHF. CDR3 DNA sequence: TGCGCCAGCAGTTCTCCAGGGGGTCCAGGGAATAATTCACCCCTCCACTTT.

The chain joins TRBV27 to TRBJ1-2; 7 bases agree with TRBD1. V lost 2 bases to trimming and J lost 6 bases; unmatched junction nucleotides: 6. The CDR3 runs to 14 residues. Germline assignment: CDR1 MNHEY and CDR2 SMNVEV (reference sequence). CDR3 loop: CASSLEQGRDGYTF. In nucleotides, the CDR3 is TGTGCCAGCAGTTTAGAACAGGGGAGGGATGGCTACACCTTC.

Only a few counts were recorded for this clone. V is TRBV29-1 and J is TRBJ2-3; TRBD2 agrees at 8 bases. This CDR3 spans 14 amino acids. J was trimmed by 3 bases and V by 5 bases; bases with no gene match: 7. Looked up from germline, CDR1 is SQVTM and CDR2 is ANQGSEA. The DNA of the CDR3 is TGCAGCGTTCACCGGGGGGGTTGGACAGATACGCAGTATTTT. The encoded protein is CSVHRGGWTDTQYF.

The chain has TRBV4-2 and TRBJ2-5; D remains unclear. Germline V lookup: CDR1 LGHNA, CDR2 YNFKEQ. The CDR3 is 15 residues long. With 0 bases removed from V and 4 bases from J, the gap between germline ends came to 12 bases. CDR3 sequence reads: CASSQEWPRRETQYF. In DNA, the CDR3 is TGTGCCAGCAGCCAAGAGTGGCCAAGGAGAGAGACCCAGTACTTC.

In its sample, this clone was seen a few times. This chain joins TRBV2 and TRBJ1-1; no clear D gene. Germline assignment: CDR1 SNHLY and CDR2 FYNNEI. The CDR3 is 10 amino acids. Trimming stripped 5 bases from V and 8 bases from J, with 6 bases between. The CDR3 protein is CASSRIEAFF. The CDR3 DNA follows: TGTGCCAGCAGTAGGATAGAAGCTTTCTTT.

In the case of this clone: Additional DNA sequences in this sample encode the identical CDR3. This chain uses TRBV25-1 with TRBJ2-7; 7 nucleotides align to TRBD2. CDR1 MGHDK and CDR2 SYGVNS come from the germline V gene. V shed 1 base and J 4 bases; nucleotides not matched to a gene: 7. CDR3 length: 15 residues. CDR3: CASSEWASGAYEQYF. The CDR3 DNA reads as TGTGCCAGCAGTGAATGGGCGAGCGGGGCTTACGAGCAGTACTTC.

This clone was detected a few times. The chain recombines TRBV10-2 with TRBJ1-2; a weak D match, TRBD1 (5 bases). This CDR3 has 12 amino acids. Germline V gene sequence: CDR1 WSHSY, CDR2 SAAADI. Trimming removed 10 bases at V and 9 bases at J, with 18 bases between. Written as DNA, the CDR3 is TGCGCCACTAGCATGCCGGAGGGGAGCTACACCTTC. It is translated as CATSMPEGSYTF.

This chain uses TRBV10-2 with TRBJ2-5; D is unresolved. With 6 bases removed from V and 5 bases from J, the gap between germline ends came to 16 bases. This CDR3 has 14 amino acids. CDR1 is WSHSY, CDR2 SAAADI, per germline. The CDR3 region is CASSPGVAAETQYF. CDR3 sequence (DNA): TGCGCCAGCAGCCCCGGAGTAGCCGCGGAGACCCAGTACTTC.

The rearrangement uses TRBV7-9 and TRBJ1-2; D gene uncertain. The CDR3 length is 13 residues. Germline CDR1 and CDR2: SEHNR and FQNEAQ (reference sequence). Between the trimmed V and J ends, which lost 5 bases and 4 bases, there was a span of 11 bases. Here the CDR3 DNA reads TGTGCCAGCAGCCCCATGTCAGGCTATGGCTACACCTTC. Translation gives CASSPMSGYGYTF.